What follows describes a single TCR beta chain. Its antigen is still unknown. The input lacks base qualities; no much larger clone sits a single base away. From a lookup of the germline V gene, CDR1 and CDR2 are KGHDR and SFDVKD. The CDR3 starts with the cysteine, ends with the phenylalanine, and has 13 residues. The read is trimmed to its CDR3 DNA, 39 bases read in frame from base 1. V loses 5 bases of germline sequence and J loses 7 bases, and the interval between the two ends is 11 bases. The data were taken from a study of early T cells in non-severe SARS-CoV-2 infection (dated by TCRdb to the early 2020s). For the study in its entirety: Bulk RNA from unsorted whole blood was used for TCR sequencing, so alpha and beta chains could not be paired.

Broader findings and caveats from the paper: Matching against VDJdb was skewed toward anti-spike CD8 responses, likely underestimated virus-specific expansions, and missed private and CD4 specificities.

Preparation of the library involved 5' RACE. Sequencing relied on a NextSeq 500. To correct for sequencing error and PCR bias, the TCR library protocol tagged individual cDNA molecules with unique molecular identifiers. Sequencing covered both TCR alpha and beta chains, and within each sample the abundances of alpha and beta sequences were tightly co-correlated. The paper's processing steps were these. Decombinator V4 was used to annotate TCR sequences for V gene, J gene and CDR3. TCRs were defined as expanded if a significant change between any two time points was detected under a Poisson model with p below 0.0001. Abundances of TCRs were expressed as counts per million after normalisation to the total number of TCRs sequenced in each sample. TRAV1-2 paired with TRAJ12, TRAJ20 or TRAJ33 defined MAIT TCRs, while TRAV10 paired with TRAJ18 defined iNKT TCRs. VDJdb, accessed 1 November 2021, was searched for CMV, EBV and SARS-CoV-2 annotated TCRs, excluding TCRs annotated for multiple antigens. The raw public data were reprocessed by TCRdb itself: fastp quality trimming at Q25, MiXCR clonotype calling, in-frame beta chains only. Here each entry gathers all rows of one CDR3 protein and keeps the most common genes and DNA. The V and J calls here are based on TCRdb, not the publication. The sample has about 47,000 distinct CDR3 sequences on record, less than 10% of them singletons. Jointly, the top ten make up approximately 5.3% of the sample.

This was a case-control study nested in a cohort of healthcare workers in London, UK, who had nasopharyngeal swab PCR tests and blood samples taken every week. Healthcare workers were recruited during the week of the UK lockdown, between 23 and 31 March 2020, and followed weekly for up to roughly 15 weeks. This receptor was identified in an adult who was a healthcare worker with PCR-confirmed SARS-CoV-2 infection or an uninfected control (not recorded which). This receptor chain uses TRBV24-1 and TRBJ2-1, with the D gene uncertain. The sample here was whole blood, taken at baseline. The bases are TGTGCCACCAGTGGACCCCATCGGAATGAGCAGTTCTTC. Translated, it reads CATSGPHRNEQFF.